This TCR beta chain came from a study of T cell clones after liver transplantation (dated 2019 in TCRdb). Background on the whole study: The samples were obtained from ITN030ST, a randomized trial that attempted immunosuppression withdrawal within 2 years after liver transplantation. After a pre-transplant mixed lymphocyte reaction, TCRbeta sequencing was used to pinpoint donor-reactive T cell clones, which were subsequently tracked in post-transplant blood. As an antigen-independent comparator for the donor-reactive sequences, third party-reactive TCRbeta sequences from pre-transplant MLRs were identified as well. Three of the eight recipients were HCV-positive; the others were transplanted for non-autoimmune, non-viral indications. Subjects received no induction therapy and standard immunosuppression until randomization at 12-24 months post-transplant. To count as tolerant, a recipient had to stay completely off immunosuppression for at least one year without liver enzymes climbing beyond twice the upper limit of normal. Blood samples were collected pre-transplant, pre-randomization before withdrawal, and post-randomization after either full withdrawal or failed withdrawal. Of the 8 liver transplant recipients making up the studied cohort, 3 were classified as tolerant and 5 as non-tolerant.

Frozen genomic DNA underwent high-throughput TCRbeta CDR3 sequencing by immunoSEQ, including PCR amplification, mapping, bias correction and internal controls. The original pipeline was this. Only productive rearrangements were retained, with each unique TCRbeta sequence defined by its CDR3 nucleotide sequence together with its V and J gene. For classification of a sequence as donor-reactive, at least 5-fold expansion in CFSE-low cells relative to unstimulated pre-transplant cells and a frequency of at least 0.01% were required. To ensure at least 90% detection power, minimum frequency thresholds were set for each subject based on that subject's lowest-template unstimulated sample. Jensen-Shannon divergence between the top 1000 TCRbeta sequences post-transplant and pre-transplant was used to measure repertoire turnover. Changes in detection of donor-reactive sequences were tested with two-sided Fisher's exact tests. What TCRdb holds here is the immuneACCESS table cut down to in-frame rearrangements. Part of the clones is not present; checked against another copy, under half of the missing clones reflect an unresolved V gene, and the others are unexplained. That table gives V, J and clone size, and the DNA gave D and trimming. This sample gives roughly 100,000 clones in total; about 86% of them show up just once. Roughly 3.1% of the sample comes from the top ten.

Thawed unstimulated PBMCs were stained for CD3, CD4 and CD8 and FACS-sorted into CD3+CD4+ and CD3+CD8+ populations. Each of the 8 studied subjects was randomized to immunosuppression withdrawal. Genomic DNA was isolated with the Qiagen DNeasy Blood and Tissue Kit. For CDR1 and CDR2, the germline V gene (reference sequence) lists LNHDA and SQIVND. The CDR3, cysteine through phenylalanine, is 15 amino acids long. CDR3 DNA is the only sequence kept; it has 45 bases, read in frame from the first base. V and J are truncated by 7 bases and 2 bases respectively, leaving an intervening sequence of 15 bases. On the study overall, not on this receptor specifically: Because of small, heterogeneous patient numbers and non-standardized post-transplant time points, the conclusions were only preliminary. The decline in donor-reactive sequences exceeded the decline in third party-reactive sequences, suggesting partial antigen-specific deletion that was unrelated to withdrawal success. After accounting for repertoire turnover, donor-reactive detection was significantly reduced in 7 of 8 subjects for CD4 and 8 of 8 for CD8. Low numbers of available donor cells limited the measurable donor-reactive repertoire in two subjects. Circulating donor-reactive CD4 TCRbeta sequences fell significantly post-transplant in most of the 8 subjects, irrespective of tolerance or HCV status. Without allograft tissue specimens, donor-reactive T cells may have migrated into the graft rather than being deleted.

This clone was counted only a few times. Its specific antigen is unknown. Per-base quality was not reported, and no clone a single base away is much larger than it. The material was CD4+ T cells from blood, obtained 47 months after liver transplant. This sequence originates from a human patient who received a liver transplant. After a transplant, certain T cells may trace back to the graft donor. Recombination connected TRBV19 to TRBJ2-1; possibly the D gene is TRBD2, per 6 matching bases. The encoded CDR3 is CASIRRAGPYNEQFF. The DNA sequence reads TGTGCCAGTATAAGGAGGGCCGGGCCCTACAATGAGCAGTTCTTC.